Each of the 24 T cell receptor beta chains below was sequenced from the same sample in a study of blood T cells in healthy people across ages. A sample-barcoded 5' primer and a J-beta primer mix were used in a second PCR of roughly 7 to 11 cycles. TCRdb redid the calling of the 5' RACE reads with MiXCR, one entry per CDR3 protein. The table shows about 1.1 million distinct CDR3 sequences, with roughly two fifths occurring only once. The specimen sequenced was blood. The receptor set was obtained from a man between 18 and 35 years old in good health.

This rearrangement joins TRBV5-1 to TRBJ2-3; 9 bases line up with TRBD2. V gave up 2 bases and J gave up 2 bases; unmatched junction bases: 3. The V gene's germline CDR1 is SGHRS and CDR2 YFSETQ. The CDR3 covers 15 residues. This CDR3 is CASSFLAGTTDTQYF. In nucleotides, the CDR3 is TGCGCCAGCAGCTTCCTAGCGGGGACCACAGATACGCAGTATTTT.

The chain couples TRBV9 to TRBJ1-1; 12 positions agree with TRBD1. The CDR3 runs to 16 residues. The germline gives CDR1 SGDLS, CDR2 YYNGEE. Trimming cost V 3 bases and J 5 bases; bases outside gene matches: 8. This CDR3 reads CASSAGQGARRTEAFF. CDR3 in DNA: TGTGCCAGCAGCGCGGGACAGGGGGCGCGTCGGACTGAAGCTTTCTTT.

This chain connects TRBV30 to TRBJ2-1; D call uncertain. The germline CDR1 and CDR2 sequences are GTSNPN and SVGIG (reference sequence). CDR3 length: 15 residues. V was trimmed by 1 base and J by 5 bases, leaving 15 bases between them. CDR3 DNA: TGTGCCTGGAGTGGGAGTATCCTGGAGCACAATGAGCAGTTCTTC. This encodes CAWSGSILEHNEQFF.

This chain uses TRBV5-6 with TRBJ2-5, with D perhaps TRBD1 (6 bases). The V gene lost 6 bases and the J gene lost 4 bases, with 19 bases spanning the gap. Germline values: CDR1 SGHDT, CDR2 YYEEEE. CDR3 length: 15 residues. Here the CDR3 DNA reads TGTGCCAGCACCCACAGGGTGTTAGGGGGAGAGACCCAGTACTTC. Translation gives CASTHRVLGGETQYF.

In regard to this clonotype: An end of the junction differs from the germline gene, which may be a read error. The gene calls are TRBV20-1 and TRBJ2-5; D is unresolved. The CDR3 sequence is 14 residues long. The germline V gene has CDR1 DFQATT and CDR2 SNEGSKA (reference sequence). The CDR3 spells CGARGNTVQETQYF. The CDR3 DNA is TGCGGTGCTAGAGGAAATACAGTTCAAGAGACCCAGTACTTC.

The V and J genes are TRBV6-2 or TRBV6-3 and TRBJ2-4, with D perhaps TRBD2 (7 bases). There are 15 residues in the CDR3. V shed 4 bases and J shed 0 bases, with 10 bases lying between them. Germline CDR1 reads MNHEY; CDR2 reads SVGEGT. The CDR3 here is CASSFRGAAKNIQYF. CDR3 sequence (DNA): TGTGCCAGCAGTTTTCGGGGGGCAGCCAAAAACATTCAGTACTTC.

The chain combines TRBV3-1 with TRBJ1-2; D not certain. CDR1 is LGHDT and CDR2 is YNNKEL in the germline V gene (reference sequence). This CDR3 is 15 amino acids long. The V end lost 0 bases, the J end lost 4 bases, and 12 bases lay between the germline ends. DNA of the CDR3: TGTGCCAGCAGCCAAGATCATGTAACAGCCTATGGCTACACCTTC. This gives the protein CASSQDHVTAYGYTF.

CDR3 nucleotides: TGCAGTGCTGAGGGGGACAGGAACACTGAAGCTTTCTTT. This translates into CSAEGDRNTEAFF. The J gene is TRBJ1-1, the V gene TRBV20-1, with 7 nucleotides matching TRBD1. The CDR3 contains 13 residues. The germline V gene has CDR1 DFQATT and CDR2 SNEGSKA (reference sequence). Unmatched junction bases numbered 4, after V lost 5 bases and J lost 1 base.

J is TRBJ2-5 and V is TRBV11-2, with 7 bases aligning to TRBD1. The CDR3 covers 14 residues. Germline CDR1 and CDR2: SGHAT and FQNNGV. Germline trimming cut 6 bases from V and 6 bases from J; bases unmatched to any gene: 10. The CDR3 region is CASSRGPWEKTQYF. CDR3 DNA sequence: TGTGCCAGCAGTAGGGGGCCATGGGAAAAGACCCAGTACTTC.

This clonotype was counted between two and nine times. The rearrangement links TRBV7-9 to TRBJ1-1; D unclear. Germline V gene lookup returns CDR1 SEHNR and CDR2 FQNEAQ (reference sequence). This CDR3 is 13 amino acids long. V lost 3 bases to trimming and J lost 1 base, with 6 bases between them. The CDR3 region is CASSFLQNTEAFF. For the CDR3, the DNA is TGTGCCAGCAGCTTTTTGCAGAACACTGAAGCTTTCTTT.

The chain uses TRBV28 and TRBJ2-7; a possible D gene is TRBD1 (6 bases). The V gene's germline CDR1 is MDHEN and CDR2 SYDVKM. Trimming took off 7 bases at V and 0 bases at J, with 16 bases between the two ends. The CDR3 has 15 amino acids. The CDR3 DNA follows: TGTGCCAGCACCAAGACAGGACATAGCTCCTACGAGCAGTACTTC. Translation: CASTKTGHSSYEQYF.

J is TRBJ1-5 and V is TRBV7-2; a weak D match, TRBD1 (6 bases). Germline CDR1 and CDR2: SGHTA and FQGNSA. V was cut by 5 bases and J by 9 bases, with 17 bases left in between. This CDR3 region has 14 residues. CDR3 DNA sequence: TGTGCCAGCAGCGCAGGCGGGGGGCATCGGCCCCAGCATTTT. Its translation is CASSAGGGHRPQHF.

The gene calls are TRBV4-1 and TRBJ2-3, with D hard to call. Germline V CDR1 and CDR2: MGHRA, YSYEKL. This CDR3 is 15 amino acids long. Trimming removed 0 bases from V and 2 bases from J, with 9 bases in between. CDR3 sequence (DNA): TGCGCCAGCAGCCAAGAACACGGAGTCACAGATACGCAGTATTTT. Translation gives CASSQEHGVTDTQYF.

This clonotype came up a few times. J is TRBJ2-1 and V is TRBV21-1; the tabulated D call, TRBD1, remains unverified against the DNA. The J call may be incorrect, as the DNA end agrees better with TRBJ2-7. TRBV21-1 is termed a pseudogene. This CDR3 has 18 amino acids. The CDR3 bases are TGTGCCAGCAGCAAAGGATATATCCGGGACCGACCCTACAATGAGCAGTACTTC. Protein sequence: CASSKGYIRDRPYNEQYF.

The CDR3 region is CAGMGGTGTSSYNEQFF. The CDR3 bases are TGTGCCGGCATGGGCGGGACAGGCACGAGCTCCTACAATGAGCAGTTCTTC. The chain has TRBV9 and TRBJ2-1; the match to TRBD1 covers 8 bases. Germline CDR1 SGDLS, CDR2 YYNGEE. The J segment lost 0 bases and the V segment lost 10 bases, leaving 15 bases of the junction unmatched. The CDR3 is made up of 17 amino acids.

The chain couples TRBV7-2 to TRBJ1-2, with 10 nucleotides matching TRBD1. From germline, CDR1 is SGHTA and CDR2 FQGNSA. The CDR3 is 16 amino acids. Trimming removed 4 bases from V and 1 base from J; junction bases left unmatched: 6. The CDR3 loop reads CASSYRTGGDNYGYTF. The CDR3 DNA is TGTGCCAGCAGCTATCGGACAGGGGGGGATAACTATGGCTACACCTTC.

This rearrangement joins TRBV10-3 to TRBJ1-1; weak D call: TRBD1 (6 bases). There are 13 residues in the CDR3. The germline CDR1 and CDR2 sequences are ENHRY and SYGVKD. The V end was cut by 8 bases, the J end by 8 bases, with 18 bases between. This CDR3 reads CAIRQVLSSEAFF. The CDR3 coding sequence is TGTGCCATCCGACAGGTTCTGTCTTCAGAAGCTTTCTTT.

The chain is built from TRBV12-1 and TRBJ2-7; TRBD1, as called in the table, went unchecked against the DNA. TRBV12-1 is an annotated pseudogene. The CDR3 loop spans 14 amino acids. Written as DNA, the CDR3 is TGTGCCAGCAGCTTTGCGCTAAGCGGGGGCGAGCAGTACTTC. This encodes CASSFALSGGEQYF.

This clonotype turned up a few times. This sequence joins TRBV9 and TRBJ2-3; a possible D gene is TRBD2 (5 bases). The CDR3 spans 15 residues. Germline V gene lookup returns CDR1 SGDLS and CDR2 YYNGEE. The ends were cut back, 2 bases at V and 0 bases at J, with 10 bases in the middle. CDR3 in amino acids: CASSVERTSTDTQYF. The CDR3 DNA is TGTGCCAGCAGCGTTGAGAGGACTAGCACAGATACGCAGTATTTT.

In DNA form, the CDR3 reads TGCGCCAGCAGCCAAAGGGTAGGGGGAACGAGCACAGATACGCAGTATTTT. Its protein product is CASSQRVGGTSTDTQYF. The J gene is TRBJ2-3, the V gene TRBV4-1, with a tentative D call TRBD1 (6 bases). The CDR3 consists of 17 residues. Per germline, CDR1 MGHRA and CDR2 YSYEKL. The V and J ends lost 2 bases and 0 bases respectively, with 15 bases between them.

The V and J genes are TRBV2 and TRBJ1-2; a possible D gene is TRBD1 (5 bases). Per the germline V gene, CDR1 is SNHLY and CDR2 is FYNNEI. The germline V and J ends were trimmed by 3 bases and 13 bases, with 12 bases remaining between them. CDR3 size: 11 residues. Here the CDR3 reads CASSDRAACTF. The CDR3 DNA sequence: TGTGCCAGCAGTGACAGGGCAGCATGCACCTTC.

Only a few counts were recorded for this clonotype. This sequence joins TRBV18 and TRBJ1-4; unclear D gene. Looked up from germline, CDR1 is KGHSH and CDR2 is LQKENI. The CDR3 length is 12 residues. The V and J ends lost 3 bases and 8 bases respectively, with 7 bases between them. DNA of the CDR3: TGTGCCAGCTCACCCGACGGAGAAAAACTGTTTTTT. It codes for CASSPDGEKLFF.

A note on this clonotype: The junction shows a germline mismatch at one end, possibly a read error. The chain recombines TRBV12-3 or TRBV12-4 with TRBJ2-3; 9 bases map to TRBD2. The CDR3 is 16 residues long. CDR3 amino acids: CASSNRLAAIADAQYF. The CDR3, as DNA: TGTGCTAGCAGTAACAGACTAGCGGCCATCGCAGATGCGCAGTATTTT.

The count of this clonotype is one. A junction boundary mismatches the germline segment, possibly from a read error. The gene calls are TRBV20-1 and TRBJ2-2; tentatively, D is TRBD1 (6 bases). The germline CDR1 and CDR2 sequences are DFQATT and SNEGSKA (reference sequence). There are 13 residues in the CDR3. The CDR3 spells CSASRQGTGELFF. The CDR3 coding sequence is TGCAGTGCTAGTCGCCAGGGGACCGGGGAACTGTTTTTT.